Included here is one T cell receptor (beta chain) sequence, with context. The count of this clone is one. Its recognized antigen is unknown. Per-base quality was not reported, and no clone a single base away is much larger than it. This sample was taken from a study of T cell responses to AZD1222 COVID-19 vaccine (dated by TCRdb to the early 2020s). Background for the entire study: TCR sequencing covered more than 230 trial participants: 200 to 210 given two doses of AZD1222 and 26 given two doses of MenACWY control vaccine. Trial participants were enrolled by age into 18-55, 56-69 and 70-plus year subgroups, with roughly 160, 29 and 62 TCR-sequenced participants respectively.

Study-level results and caveats: Participants were mostly white British, with more females than males. The authors suggested clonal diversity may have been underestimated. The 56-69-year group was small, and its depth increase did not reach significance, likely because of low power. Nearly half of unique spike-specific TCRs reportedly recognized epitopes outside regions mutated in the B.1.351 and B.1.1.7 variants. CD4 TCRs associated with the vaccine covered the entire spike protein, and the dominant responses were in regions 160-218 and 743-854. Conclusions about previously exposed vaccinees were limited because only six AZD1222 recipients were SARS-CoV-2 seropositive at baseline. Because no samples from the day 14 peak response were available, repertoires could be characterized only after the peak T cell response. After two AZD1222 doses, spike-specific TCR breadth and depth were significantly higher than at day 0 and than in MenACWY recipients.

In the paper's terms, the time point label means: about 28 days (+/-7) after the second vaccine dose. AZD1222 recipients whose second dose came at about 4 weeks and those whose second dose came at about 12 weeks were combined into one group, since spike-specific TCR depth and breadth did not differ between the two schedules. Vaccinee samples came from UK trials COV001 and COV002, including a single-blind randomized controlled phase 2/3 trial of AZD1222 (ChAdOx1 nCoV-19) in healthy adults. Trial participant PBMC samples were collected at day 0 and day 28 after the second dose for TCRbeta chain sequencing. The CDR3 regions of human TCRbeta chains were analyzed by immunosequencing. On the authors' methods: Repertoire TCRs were matched against a reference library of SARS-CoV-2-specific TCRs generated with the MIRA antigen-specificity platform. Breadth was defined as the fraction of unique TCRs that were SARS-CoV-2-associated, and depth was defined as the fraction of total T cells that were SARS-CoV-2-associated. Each spike-specific TCR was assigned to its reactive spike region and to a CD4 or CD8 class using the MIRA data. Log10-transformed breadth and depth values were compared by one-way ANOVA with Sidak's multiple comparisons tests. The table was pulled from immuneACCESS by TCRdb, which kept in-frame rearrangements only. Such tables lose some clones; where checked, under half of the loss comes from unresolved V genes, and the rest has no known cause. The DNA was the basis for D and trimming; V, J and clone size are from that table. The sample includes about 110,000 clones, with about 93% observed a single time. The top ten clones comprise 5% to 7.5% of the sample.

The CDR3, cysteine through phenylalanine, is 14 amino acids long. The only DNA kept is the CDR3, 42 bases in frame from the first base. Taken from the germline V gene (reference sequence), the CDR1 and CDR2 loops are LNHNV and YYDKDF. V has 5 bases trimmed and J has 4 bases trimmed; junction bases matching no gene number 7. This sequence uses TRBV15 and TRBJ1-2; the central 7 bases match TRBD1. Source: peripheral blood, taken 28 days after the second AZD1222 dose. This TCR was recovered from an adult who received the AZD1222 COVID-19 vaccine. CDR3 reads: CATSEVGTVYGYTF. Here is the DNA: TGTGCCACCAGCGAGGTAGGGACAGTCTATGGCTACACCTTC.